This T cell receptor beta chain derives from a study of blood T cell repertoires in COVID-19. Original handling: Quantification of nucleated cells was approximated via reference gene primer amplification. Data came from immunoSEQ multiplex PCR; TCRdb stores just in-frame clones and leaves some out. Clonal size and the V and J genes are those of that table, whereas D and trimming came from the DNA. The sample consists of under 75,000 clones, roughly 85% of them appearing once. Trimming cost V 2 bases and J 2 bases, with 15 bases left between them. Germline V gives CDR1 GTSNPN, CDR2 SVGIG (reference sequence). The CDR3 consists of 15 residues.

This sequence originates from a man in his thirties or forties with acute or convalescent COVID-19. The specimen was peripheral blood. The rearrangement uses TRBV30 and TRBJ2-5; TRBD1 is a possible D gene (6 bases). The chain's CDR3 is CAWSTTVGTQETQYF. CDR3 nucleotides: TGTGCCTGGAGTACCACCGTCGGGACACAAGAGACCCAGTACTTC.